This T cell receptor beta chain was documented in a study of blood T cell repertoires in COVID-19. Study overall: Samples came from the United States, Italy and Spain, spanning acute and convalescent COVID-19. The cDNA or gDNA used as material had been derived from T cells, B-cell-depleted T cells, or PBMCs.

Per the original methods: Estimated nucleated cell counts came from reference gene primer amplification. Assay used: immunoSEQ multiplex PCR; TCRdb lists only in-frame clones, some missing. The D gene and trimming were derived from the DNA, and the V and J assignments and clone size from that table. The sample yields about 44,000 clones, 88% seen once. Per germline, CDR1 SGHRS and CDR2 YFSETQ. The CDR3 consists of 15 residues. Deletions cut 4 bases from V and 3 bases from J, with 16 bases between. The genes are TRBV5-1 and TRBJ2-5; D possibly corresponds to TRBD2 (5 bases). This clonotype was obtained from a woman aged 40 to 50 with acute or convalescent COVID-19. Sequenced input: peripheral blood. The CDR3 here is CASSPASDSEETQYF. The CDR3 DNA reads TGCGCCAGCAGCCCCGCCTCGGACTCAGAAGAGACCCAGTACTTC.